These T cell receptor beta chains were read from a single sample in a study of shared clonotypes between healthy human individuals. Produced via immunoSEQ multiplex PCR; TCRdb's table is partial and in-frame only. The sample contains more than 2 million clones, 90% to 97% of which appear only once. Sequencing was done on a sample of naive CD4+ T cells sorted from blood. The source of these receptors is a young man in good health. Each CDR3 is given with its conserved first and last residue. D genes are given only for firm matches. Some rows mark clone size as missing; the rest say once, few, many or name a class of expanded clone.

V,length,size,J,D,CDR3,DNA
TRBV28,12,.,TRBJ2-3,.,CASSLLGDTQYF,TGTGCCAGCAGTTTATTGGGAGATACGCAGTATTTT
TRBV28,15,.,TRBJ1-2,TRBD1,CASRPRDRAPHGYTF,TGTGCCAGCAGGCCCCGGGACAGGGCCCCTCATGGCTACACCTTC
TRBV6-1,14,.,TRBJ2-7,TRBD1,CASSPLTGSYEQYF,TGTGCCAGCAGTCCCCTGACAGGGTCCTACGAGCAGTACTTC
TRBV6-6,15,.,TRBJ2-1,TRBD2,CARLPTSGTDNEQFF,TGTGCCAGGCTACCGACTAGCGGGACAGACAATGAGCAGTTCTTC
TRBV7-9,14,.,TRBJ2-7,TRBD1,CASSSGQGAYEQYF,TGTGCCAGCAGTTCGGGACAGGGGGCCTACGAGCAGTACTTC
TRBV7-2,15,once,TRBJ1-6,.,CASSPTQGVVSPLHF,TGTGCCAGCAGCCCGACACAGGGAGTAGTGTCACCCCTCCACTTT
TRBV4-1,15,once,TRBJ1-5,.,CASSQDRQDGQPQHF,TGCGCCAGCAGCCAAGATAGGCAGGATGGTCAGCCCCAGCATTTT
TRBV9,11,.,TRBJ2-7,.,CASNHYWEQYF,TGTGCCAGCAACCACTACTGGGAGCAGTACTTC
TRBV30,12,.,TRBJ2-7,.,CAWSATGIEQYF,TGTGCCTGGAGTGCTACAGGGATCGAGCAGTACTTC
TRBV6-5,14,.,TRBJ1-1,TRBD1,CASTMGQGAAEAFF,TGTGCCAGCACCATGGGACAGGGCGCGGCTGAAGCTTTCTTT
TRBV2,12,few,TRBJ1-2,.,CASSEQFSGYTF,TGTGCCAGCAGTGAACAGTTTTCGGGCTACACCTTC